What follows describes a single T cell receptor (beta chain). This specimen comes from a study of blood T cell repertoires in COVID-19. Overall study context: The samples span acute and convalescent COVID-19 from the United States, Italy and Spain. PBMCs, B-cell-depleted T cells, or T cells were the source of the cDNA or gDNA that made up the material.

The germline CDR1 and CDR2 sequences are KGHSY and FQNENV. The CDR3 consists of 13 residues. Trimming removed 4 bases from V and 11 bases from J; junction bases left unmatched: 9. Participants came from 20 to 25 US areas, aged about 18 to 90 years. Original methodology: How many nucleated cells were present was estimated from reference gene primer amplification. The table came from immunoSEQ multiplex PCR; TCRdb's copy has only in-frame clones and leaves some out. The DNA gave D and trimming, while V, J and clone size come from that table. The data hold 200,000 or so clones, with 87% observed a single time.

The sequence was collected from a man in his thirties or forties who had recovered from COVID-19. Sequenced material: PBMCs or T cells enriched from blood (not recorded which). The rearrangement links TRBV16 to TRBJ1-1, with 8 positions matching TRBD1. The CDR3 DNA is TGTGCCAGCAGCCTATCGACAGGGGCAGGGGCTTTCTTT. As protein: CASSLSTGAGAFF.